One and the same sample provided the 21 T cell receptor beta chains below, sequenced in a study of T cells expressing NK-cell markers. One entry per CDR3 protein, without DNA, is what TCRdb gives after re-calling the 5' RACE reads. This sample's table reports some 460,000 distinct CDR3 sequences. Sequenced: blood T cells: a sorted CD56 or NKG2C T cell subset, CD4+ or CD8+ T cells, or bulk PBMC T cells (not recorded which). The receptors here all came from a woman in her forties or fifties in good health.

The CDR3 region is CASSLGERQGELFF. The J gene is TRBJ2-2, the V gene TRBV7-7. The CDR3 is made up of 14 amino acids. The germline V gene encodes CDR1 SSHAT and CDR2 FNYEAQ (reference sequence).

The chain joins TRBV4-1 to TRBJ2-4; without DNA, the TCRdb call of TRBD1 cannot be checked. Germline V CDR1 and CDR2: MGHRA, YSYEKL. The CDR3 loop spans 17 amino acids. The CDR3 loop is CASSNHRVERAKNIQYF.

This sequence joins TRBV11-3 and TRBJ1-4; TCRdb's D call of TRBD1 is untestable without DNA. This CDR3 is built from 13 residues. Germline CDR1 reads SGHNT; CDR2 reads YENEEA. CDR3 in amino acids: CASSRPPNEKLFF.

CDR3: CASSLAPTSQSNEQFF. The chain has TRBV5-6 and TRBJ2-1; TCRdb reports TRBD2, a call that lacks DNA to check it against. Germline V gene data show CDR1 as SGHDT and CDR2 as YYEEEE. The CDR3 covers 16 residues.

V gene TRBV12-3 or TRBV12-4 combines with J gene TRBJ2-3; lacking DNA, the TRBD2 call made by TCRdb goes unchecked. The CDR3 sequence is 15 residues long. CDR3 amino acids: CASRARGSGTDTQYF.

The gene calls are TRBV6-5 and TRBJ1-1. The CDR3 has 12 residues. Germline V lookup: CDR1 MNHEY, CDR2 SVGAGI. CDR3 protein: CASRSMNTEAFF.

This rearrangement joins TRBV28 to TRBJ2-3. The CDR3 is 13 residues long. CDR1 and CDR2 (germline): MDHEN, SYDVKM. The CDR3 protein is CASSLAEVDTQYF.

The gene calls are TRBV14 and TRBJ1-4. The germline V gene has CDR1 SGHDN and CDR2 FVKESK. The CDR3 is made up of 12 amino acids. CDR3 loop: CASSPFGEKLFF.

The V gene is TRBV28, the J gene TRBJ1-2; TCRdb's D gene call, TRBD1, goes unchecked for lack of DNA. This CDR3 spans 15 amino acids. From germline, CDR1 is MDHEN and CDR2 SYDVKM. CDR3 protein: CASTTPRGTNYGYTF.

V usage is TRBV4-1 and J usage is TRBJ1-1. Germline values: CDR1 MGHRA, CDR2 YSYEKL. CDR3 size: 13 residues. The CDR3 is CASSHRGQTEAFF.

CDR3 amino acids: CASSQTQLPRNEQFF. The genes are TRBV4-1 and TRBJ2-1. Germline assignment: CDR1 MGHRA and CDR2 YSYEKL. The CDR3 contains 15 residues.

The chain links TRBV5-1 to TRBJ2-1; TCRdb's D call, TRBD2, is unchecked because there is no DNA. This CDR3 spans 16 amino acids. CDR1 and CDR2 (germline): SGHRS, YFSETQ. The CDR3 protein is CASRFRLAGPGNEQFF.

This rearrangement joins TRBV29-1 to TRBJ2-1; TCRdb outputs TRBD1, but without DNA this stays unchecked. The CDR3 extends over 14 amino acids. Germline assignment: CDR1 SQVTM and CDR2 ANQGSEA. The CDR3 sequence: CSPLRQGALSEQFF.

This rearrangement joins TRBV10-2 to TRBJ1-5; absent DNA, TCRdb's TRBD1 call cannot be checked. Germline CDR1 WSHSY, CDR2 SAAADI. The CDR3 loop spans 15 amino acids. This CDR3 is CASRNIGQIGQPQHF.

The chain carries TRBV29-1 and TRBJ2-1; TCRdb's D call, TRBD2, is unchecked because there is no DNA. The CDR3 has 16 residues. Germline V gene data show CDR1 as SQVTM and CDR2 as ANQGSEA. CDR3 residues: CSVERASGRVGNEQFF.

This CDR3 is CASSQAVVGEQYF. V is TRBV4-1 and J is TRBJ2-7. This CDR3 is 13 amino acids long. Germline V CDR1 and CDR2: MGHRA, YSYEKL.

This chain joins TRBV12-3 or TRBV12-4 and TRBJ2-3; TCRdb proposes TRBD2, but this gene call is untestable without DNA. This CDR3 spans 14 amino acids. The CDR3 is CASSKSGSADTQYF.

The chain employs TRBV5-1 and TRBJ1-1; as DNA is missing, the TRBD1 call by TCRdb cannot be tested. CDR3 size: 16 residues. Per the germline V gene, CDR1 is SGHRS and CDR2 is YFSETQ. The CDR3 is CASSPNVPGSGTEAFF.

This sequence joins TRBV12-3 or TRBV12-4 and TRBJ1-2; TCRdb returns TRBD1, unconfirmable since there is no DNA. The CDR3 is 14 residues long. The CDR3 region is CASSYRDSLFGYTF.

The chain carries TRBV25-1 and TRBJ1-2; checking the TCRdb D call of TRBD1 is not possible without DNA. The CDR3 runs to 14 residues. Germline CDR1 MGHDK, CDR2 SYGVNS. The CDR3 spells CASSVLQGEYGYTF.

This CDR3 is CSAKGDMAGKQETQYF. The chain carries TRBV20-1 and TRBJ2-5; TCRdb's D call, TRBD1, is unchecked because there is no DNA. Germline V lookup: CDR1 DFQATT, CDR2 SNEGSKA (reference sequence). The CDR3 totals 16 residues.